The present T cell receptor beta chain was sequenced within a study of radiation and T cells in renal cell carcinoma. The protocol was immunoSEQ multiplex PCR, while the TCRdb copy is restricted to in-frame clones and leaves out a portion. This sample has around 170,000 clones; 88% occur once, and the top ten carry about 10%. The CDR3 runs to 17 residues. Looked up from germline, CDR1 is LNHDA and CDR2 is SQIVND (reference sequence). Trimming left V 7 bases short and J 5 bases short, with 26 bases between. Described time point: blood 4 weeks post-SBRT, at nephrectomy. This sample's treatment: 15 Gy SBRT to primary tumor, nephrectomy 4 weeks later.

The receptor was isolated from a woman aged 45-60 years with renal cell carcinoma. The V call is TRBV19, the J call TRBJ1-2; D is possibly TRBD1 (6 bases). The sequenced sample was blood, obtained from a patient whose treatment included radiotherapy and nephrectomy. CDR3: CASTQTGNRDGVYGYTF. Here the CDR3 DNA reads TGTGCCAGTACCCAGACAGGTAACCGGGACGGAGTATATGGCTACACCTTC.